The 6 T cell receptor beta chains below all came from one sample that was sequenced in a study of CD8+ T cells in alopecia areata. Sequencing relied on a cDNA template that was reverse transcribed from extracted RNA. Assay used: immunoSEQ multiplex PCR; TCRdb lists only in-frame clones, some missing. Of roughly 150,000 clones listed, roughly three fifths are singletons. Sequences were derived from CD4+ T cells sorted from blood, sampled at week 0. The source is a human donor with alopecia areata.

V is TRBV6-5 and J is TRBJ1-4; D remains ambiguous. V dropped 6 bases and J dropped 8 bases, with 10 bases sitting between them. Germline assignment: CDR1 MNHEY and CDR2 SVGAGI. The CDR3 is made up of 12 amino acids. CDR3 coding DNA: TGTGCCAGCAGCAAATCACGAGAAAAACTGTTTTTT. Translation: CASSKSREKLFF.

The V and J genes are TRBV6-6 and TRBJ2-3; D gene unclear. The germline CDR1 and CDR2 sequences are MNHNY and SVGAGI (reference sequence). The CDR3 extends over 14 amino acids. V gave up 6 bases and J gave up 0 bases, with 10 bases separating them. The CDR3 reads CASRATASTDTQYF. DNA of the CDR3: TGTGCCAGCAGGGCAACAGCTAGCACAGATACGCAGTATTTT.

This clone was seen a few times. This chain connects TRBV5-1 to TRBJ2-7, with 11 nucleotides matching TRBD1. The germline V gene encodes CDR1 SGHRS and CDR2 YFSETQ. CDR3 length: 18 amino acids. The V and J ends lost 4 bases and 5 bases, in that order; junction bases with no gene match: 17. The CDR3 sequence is CASSLGQGARVSSDEQYF. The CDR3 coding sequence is TGCGCCAGCAGCCTTGGACAGGGGGCGCGAGTATCAAGTGACGAGCAGTACTTC. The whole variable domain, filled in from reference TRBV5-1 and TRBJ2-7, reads KAGVTQTPRYLIKTRGQQVTLSCSPISGHRSVSWYQQTPGQGLQFLFEYFSETQRNKGNFPGRFSGRQFSNSRSEMNVSTLELGDSALYLCASSLGQGARVSSDEQYFGPGTRLTVT.

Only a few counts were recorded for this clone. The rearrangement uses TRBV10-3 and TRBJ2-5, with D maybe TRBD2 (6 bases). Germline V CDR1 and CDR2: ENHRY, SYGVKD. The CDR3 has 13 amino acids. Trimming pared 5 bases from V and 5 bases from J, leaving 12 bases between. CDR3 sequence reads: CAISPGVRETQYF. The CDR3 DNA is TGTGCCATCAGTCCGGGGGTGAGGGAGACCCAGTACTTC.

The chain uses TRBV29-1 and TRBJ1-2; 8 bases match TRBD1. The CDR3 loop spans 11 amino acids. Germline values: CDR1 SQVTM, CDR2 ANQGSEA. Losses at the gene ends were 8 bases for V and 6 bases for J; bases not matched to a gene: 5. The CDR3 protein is CSTWDRNGYTF. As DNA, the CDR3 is TGCAGCACCTGGGACAGGAATGGCTACACCTTC.

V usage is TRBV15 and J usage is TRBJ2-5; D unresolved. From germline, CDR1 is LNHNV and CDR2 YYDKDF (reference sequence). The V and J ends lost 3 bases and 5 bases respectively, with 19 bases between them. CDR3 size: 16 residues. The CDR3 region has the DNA TGTGCCACCAGCAGTGACCCCGGCTCCCGAATTGAGACCCAGTACTTC. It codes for CATSSDPGSRIETQYF.